A selection of T cell receptor beta chains follows, all from one sample in a study of T cell repertoires in cytomegalovirus infection. These TCRs are of unknown antigen specificity. TCRdb passed the reads through MiXCR, listing each CDR3 protein once. The sample consists of hundreds of thousands of distinct CDR3 sequences, around 32% of them appearing once. The sample consisted of cultured PBMCs, taken from culture after CMV antigen stimulation. Receptor source: a human donor in good health (CMV status not recorded). Some clones in this sample may be carry-over from other donors' samples. CDR3s include the opening cysteine and the closing phenylalanine or tryptophan. D genes are given only for firm matches. Not all rows give a size; the values are once, few, many and, for expanded clones, a class.

v_gene	d_gene	abundance	j_gene	CDR3aa	CDR3nt
TRBV7-8	.	few	TRBJ2-1	CASSLGRWGTYNEQFF	TGTGCCAGCAGCTTAGGTAGGTGGGGAACCTACAATGAGCAGTTCTTC
TRBV29-1	TRBD1	.	TRBJ1-2	CSAAQGAGGYTF	TGCAGCGCCGCACAGGGGGCGGGCGGCTACACCTTC
TRBV7-6	TRBD2	.	TRBJ2-5	CASSVSGTREETQYF	TGTGCCAGCAGCGTTTCCGGGACTAGAGAAGAGACCCAGTACTTC
TRBV27	.	.	TRBJ1-3	CASSPYRDSSGNTIYF	TGTGCCAGCAGCCCATACAGGGATTCCTCTGGAAACACCATATATTTT
TRBV28	.	.	TRBJ2-1	CASSSNREQFF	TGTGCCAGCAGTTCAAATCGGGAGCAGTTCTTC
TRBV7-2	.	many	TRBJ2-1	CASTPGSKNEQFF	TGTGCCAGCACCCCGGGAAGTAAAAATGAGCAGTTCTTC
TRBV30	.	.	TRBJ1-4	CAWKGGSNEKLFF	TGTGCCTGGAAGGGAGGAAGTAATGAAAAACTGTTTTTT
TRBV12-3/TRBV12-4	.	once	TRBJ2-4	CASSLQGVQGKNIQYF	TGTGCCAGCAGTTTACAAGGGGTGCAGGGCAAAAACATTCAGTACTTC
TRBV15	.	few	TRBJ1-6	CATSSKPASPLHF	TGTGCCACCAGCAGTAAACCGGCTTCACCCCTCCACTTT
TRBV20-1	.	.	TRBJ2-1	CSARGLRGGYEQFF	TGCAGTGCTAGAGGCCTCAGGGGGGGGTATGAGCAGTTCTTC
TRBV4-3	.	.	TRBJ1-5	CASSQDRWGNQPQHF	TGCGCCAGCAGCCAAGATAGGTGGGGGAATCAGCCCCAGCATTTT
TRBV15	.	few	TRBJ2-5	CATSRDMAGQETQYF	TGTGCCACCAGCAGAGATATGGCAGGCCAAGAGACCCAGTACTTC
TRBV7-2	TRBD2	many	TRBJ2-7	CASSLVGSGTYEQYF	TGTGCCAGCAGCTTAGTTGGTAGCGGGACCTACGAGCAGTACTTC
TRBV7-2	.	few	TRBJ2-3	CASSYQGYSTDTQYF	TGTGCCAGCAGCTACCAGGGGTACAGCACAGATACGCAGTATTTT
TRBV12-3/TRBV12-4	TRBD1	few	TRBJ1-5	CASSLLPWGDRLGNQPQHF	TGTGCCAGCAGTCTCCTTCCTTGGGGGGACAGGTTGGGCAATCAGCCCCAGCATTTT
TRBV29-1	.	.	TRBJ1-2	CSVETSGQNYGYTF	TGCAGCGTTGAAACCTCTGGACAGAACTATGGCTACACCTTC
TRBV20-1	TRBD2	few	TRBJ2-1	CSARVPGLAAYNEQFF	TGCAGTGCTAGGGTACCGGGACTAGCGGCCTACAATGAGCAGTTCTTC
TRBV6-8	.	.	TRBJ1-5	CASSLKDSNQPQHF	TGTGCCAGCAGTCTAAAGGACAGCAATCAGCCCCAGCATTTT
TRBV7-2	.	many	TRBJ2-4	CASSLGGILAKNIQYF	TGTGCCAGCAGCTTAGGCGGGATTCTAGCCAAAAACATTCAGTACTTC
TRBV6-5	TRBD1	.	TRBJ1-2	CASRPGQGHYGYTF	TGTGCCAGCAGGCCGGGACAGGGCCATTATGGCTACACCTTC
TRBV7-2	.	many	TRBJ2-1	CASSPILSHNEQFF	TGTGCCAGCAGCCCGATCTTAAGTCACAATGAGCAGTTCTTC
TRBV6-2/TRBV6-3	.	.	TRBJ2-3	CASRPSRSSTDTQYF	TGTGCCAGCAGGCCGTCCAGGTCTAGCACAGATACGCAGTATTTT
TRBV7-2	TRBD1	many	TRBJ1-1	CASSRDRDRELEAFF	TGTGCCAGCAGCCGGGACAGGGATAGGGAACTGGAAGCTTTCTTT
TRBV7-3	.	.	TRBJ2-1	CASSLMGAPFPSEQFF	TGTGCCAGCAGCTTAATGGGAGCGCCTTTTCCATCTGAGCAGTTCTTC
TRBV7-2	TRBD2	.	TRBJ2-2	CASSPGLAEANTGELFF	TGTGCCAGCAGCCCCGGACTAGCGGAAGCGAACACCGGGGAGCTGTTTTTT
TRBV7-9	.	.	TRBJ2-7	CASSFRGLGEQYF	TGTGCCAGCAGCTTCCGGGGGCTGGGAGAGCAGTACTTC
TRBV12-5	TRBD1	.	TRBJ1-2	CASGFSTGARYGYTF	TGTGCTAGTGGTTTTTCGACAGGGGCCCGCTATGGCTACACCTTC
TRBV6-2/TRBV6-3	.	many	TRBJ2-1	CASSFLTSDRRYYNEQFF	TGTGCCAGCAGTTTTCTTACCTCGGACCGAAGGTACTACAATGAGCAGTTCTTC
TRBV6-2/TRBV6-3	TRBD1	few	TRBJ1-1	CASSRQGWTEAFF	TGTGCCAGCAGCCGACAGGGATGGACTGAAGCTTTCTTT